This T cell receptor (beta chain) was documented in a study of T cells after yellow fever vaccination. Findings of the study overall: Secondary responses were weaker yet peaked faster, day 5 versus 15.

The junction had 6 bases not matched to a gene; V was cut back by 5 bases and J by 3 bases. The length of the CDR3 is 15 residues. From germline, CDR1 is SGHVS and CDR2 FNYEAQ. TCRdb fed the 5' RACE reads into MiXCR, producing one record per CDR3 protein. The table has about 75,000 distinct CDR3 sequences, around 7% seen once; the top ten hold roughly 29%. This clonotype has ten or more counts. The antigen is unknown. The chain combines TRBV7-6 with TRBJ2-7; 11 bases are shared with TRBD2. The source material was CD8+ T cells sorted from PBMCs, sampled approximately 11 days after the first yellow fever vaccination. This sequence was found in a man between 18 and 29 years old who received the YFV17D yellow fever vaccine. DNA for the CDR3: TGTGCCAGCAGCCTTATAGCGGGGGGGAACTACGAGCAGTACTTC. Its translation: CASSLIAGGNYEQYF.